This is a list of T cell receptor beta chains from one sample in a study of blood T cell repertoires in COVID-19. The data were produced by immunoSEQ multiplex PCR, yet TCRdb's version contains in-frame clones alone and is incomplete. The table lists just over 650,000 clones, about 87% of them singletons. The source material was peripheral blood. The receptors were gathered from a woman aged 18-29 years with acute or convalescent COVID-19. Each CDR3 is given with its conserved first and last residue. The D gene is left open where the match is weak. Rows give clone size only sometimes, using once, few, many, or a class for an expanded clone.

>-|TRBV3-1/TRBV3-2|TRBJ1-5|-
CASSSGPALPQHF
TGTGCCAGCTCCTCAGGGCCCGCTCTGCCCCAGCATTTT
>-|TRBV6-5|TRBJ1-1|-
CASSTFGQKNTEAFF
TGTGCCAGCAGTACCTTCGGACAGAAGAACACTGAAGCTTTCTTT
>-|TRBV2|TRBJ2-7|-
CASSEIGANIAYEQYF
TGTGCCAGCAGTGAAATTGGGGCAAATATAGCCTACGAGCAGTACTTC
>-|TRBV24-1|TRBJ1-5|-
CAVRGGRPYSNQPQHF
TGTGCCGTCCGGGGTGGCAGGCCTTATAGCAATCAGCCCCAGCATTTT
>once|TRBV5-5|TRBJ1-3|TRBD1
CASSLVRTGSGNTIYF
TGTGCCAGCAGCTTAGTTAGGACAGGCTCTGGAAACACCATATATTTT
>-|TRBV9|TRBJ2-2|TRBD1
CASSAQGYTGELFF
TGTGCCAGCAGCGCACAGGGGTACACCGGGGAGCTGTTTTTT
>-|TRBV9|TRBJ1-6|-
CASSADTGGDLLHF
TGTGCCAGCAGCGCAGACACCGGGGGAGATCTCCTCCACTTT
>-|TRBV4-2|TRBJ1-2|-
CASSQGRYPRGNYGYTF
TGTGCCAGCAGCCAAGGACGCTACCCCAGGGGCAACTATGGCTACACCTTC
>-|TRBV24-1|TRBJ2-5|TRBD1
CATSDWDRGETQYF
TGTGCCACCAGTGATTGGGACAGGGGAGAGACCCAGTACTTC
>-|TRBV7-6|TRBJ1-6|-
CASSLGQARGSPLHF
TGTGCCAGCAGCTTAGGACAGGCTCGTGGGTCACCCCTCCACTTT
>-|TRBV4-3|TRBJ1-5|TRBD1
CASSQGTGSNQPQHF
TGCGCCAGCAGCCAAGGGACAGGCAGCAATCAGCCCCAGCATTTT
>-|TRBV9|TRBJ1-3|-
CASGRDGSGNTIYF
TGTGCCAGTGGGCGGGACGGCTCTGGAAACACCATATATTTT
>once|TRBV6-2/TRBV6-3|TRBJ2-7|TRBD1
CASSRGTGVLSYEQYF
TGTGCCAGCAGTCGCGGGACAGGGGTCCTTTCCTACGAGCAGTACTTC
>-|TRBV11-2|TRBJ2-1|TRBD2
CASSFIRGGGASYNEQFF
TGTGCCAGCAGCTTTATAAGGGGCGGGGGGGCCTCCTACAATGAGCAGTTCTTC
>-|TRBV7-2|TRBJ2-5|TRBD2
CASSPSGGGKETQYF
TGTGCCAGCAGCCCAAGCGGGGGGGGCAAAGAGACCCAGTACTTC
>once|TRBV9|TRBJ1-4|-
CASSGGGDGTNEKLFF
TGTGCCAGCAGCGGCGGGGGGGACGGAACTAATGAAAAACTGTTTTTT
>-|TRBV5-1|TRBJ1-2|TRBD1
CASSLPDRGRGYTF
TGCGCCAGCAGCTTGCCCGACAGGGGTCGAGGCTACACCTTC
>-|TRBV5-5|TRBJ1-3|-
CASSLYGSYSGNTIYF
TGTGCCAGCAGCTTGTACGGGTCCTACTCTGGAAACACCATATATTTT
>-|TRBV7-9|TRBJ1-6|-
CASSSTPRPYSSYNSPLHF
TGTGCCAGCAGCTCAACCCCCCGCCCTTACAGCTCCTATAATTCACCCCTCCACTTT
>once|TRBV6-5|TRBJ2-1|-
CASSNRDLNEQFF
TGTGCCAGCAGCAACAGGGATTTAAATGAGCAGTTCTTC
>-|TRBV4-1|TRBJ1-5|-
CASSQGYLRGQPQHF
TGCGCCAGCAGCCAAGGTTACCTGCGGGGTCAGCCCCAGCATTTT
>-|TRBV7-9|TRBJ1-2|-
CASSPIRTDNYGYTF
TGTGCCAGCAGCCCGATCAGGACAGATAACTATGGCTACACCTTC
>-|TRBV2|TRBJ1-1|-
CASTQGGVKNTEAFF
TGTGCCAGCACCCAAGGGGGGGTGAAGAACACTGAAGCTTTCTTT
>-|TRBV6-6|TRBJ2-5|TRBD1
CASSPLGTAQETQYF
TGTGCCAGCAGCCCACTTGGGACAGCTCAAGAGACCCAGTACTTC
>-|TRBV6-2/TRBV6-3|TRBJ2-2|-
CASSSRAGSVHTGELFF
TGTGCCAGCAGCTCTCGGGCGGGCAGCGTCCACACCGGGGAGCTGTTTTTT
>-|TRBV6-1|TRBJ1-4|-
CASSDVPNEKLFF
TGTGCCAGCAGTGACGTCCCCAATGAAAAACTGTTTTTT
>-|TRBV6-1|TRBJ1-2|-
CASSEASEFYGYTF
TGTGCCAGCAGTGAAGCTTCGGAGTTCTATGGCTACACCTTC
>-|TRBV19|TRBJ2-7|-
CASSASGEWYEQYF
TGTGCCAGTAGTGCTTCAGGGGAGTGGTACGAGCAGTACTTC